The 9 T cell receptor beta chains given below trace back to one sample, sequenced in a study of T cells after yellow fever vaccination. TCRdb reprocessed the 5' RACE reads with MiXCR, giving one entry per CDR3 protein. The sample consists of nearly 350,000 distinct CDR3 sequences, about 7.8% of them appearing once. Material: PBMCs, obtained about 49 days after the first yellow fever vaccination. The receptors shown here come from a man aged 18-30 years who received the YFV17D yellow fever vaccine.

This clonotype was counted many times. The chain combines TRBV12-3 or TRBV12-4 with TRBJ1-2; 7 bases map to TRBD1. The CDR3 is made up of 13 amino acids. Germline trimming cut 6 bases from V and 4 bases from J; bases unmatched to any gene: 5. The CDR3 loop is CASSLNRGYGYTF. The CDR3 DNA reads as TGTGCCAGCAGCCTGAACAGGGGCTATGGCTACACCTTC.

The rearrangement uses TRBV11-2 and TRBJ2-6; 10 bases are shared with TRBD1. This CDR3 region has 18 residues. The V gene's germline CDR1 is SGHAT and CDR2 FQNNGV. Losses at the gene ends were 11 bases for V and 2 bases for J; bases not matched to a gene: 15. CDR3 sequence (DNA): TGTGCCTGCTGTCCGAGTCCCGGGACAGGGGCTGGGGCCAACGTCCTGACTTTC. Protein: CACCPSPGTGAGANVLTF.

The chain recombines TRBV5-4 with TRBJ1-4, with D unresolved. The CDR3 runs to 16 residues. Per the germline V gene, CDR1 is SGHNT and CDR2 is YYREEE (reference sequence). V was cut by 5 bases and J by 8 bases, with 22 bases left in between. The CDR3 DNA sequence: TGTGCCAGCAGTTCCAATTCGGACGCGAAAGGGGAAAAACTGTTTTTT. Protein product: CASSSNSDAKGEKLFF.

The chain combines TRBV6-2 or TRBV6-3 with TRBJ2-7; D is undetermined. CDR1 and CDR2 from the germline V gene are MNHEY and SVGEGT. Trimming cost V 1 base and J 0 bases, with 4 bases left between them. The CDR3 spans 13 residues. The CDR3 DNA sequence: TGTGCCAGCAGTTACTTAAGCTCCTACGAGCAGTACGTC. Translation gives CASSYLSSYEQYV.

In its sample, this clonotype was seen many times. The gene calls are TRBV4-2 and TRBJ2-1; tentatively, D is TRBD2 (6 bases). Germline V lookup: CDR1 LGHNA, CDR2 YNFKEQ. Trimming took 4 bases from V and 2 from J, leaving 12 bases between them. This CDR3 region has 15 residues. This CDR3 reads CASSPGDGPYNEQFF. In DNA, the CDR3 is TGTGCCAGCAGCCCGGGGGATGGGCCCTACAATGAGCAGTTCTTC.

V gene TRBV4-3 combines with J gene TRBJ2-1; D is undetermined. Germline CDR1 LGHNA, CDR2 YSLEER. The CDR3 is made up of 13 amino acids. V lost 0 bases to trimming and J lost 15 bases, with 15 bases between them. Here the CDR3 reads CASSQDRPPRLFF. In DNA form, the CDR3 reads TGCGCCAGCAGCCAAGATAGGCCGCCTCGTCTGTTCTTC.

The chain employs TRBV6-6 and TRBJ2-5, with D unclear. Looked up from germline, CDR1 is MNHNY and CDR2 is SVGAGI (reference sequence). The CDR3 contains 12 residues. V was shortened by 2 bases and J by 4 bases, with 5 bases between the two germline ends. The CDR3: CASSYPRETQYF. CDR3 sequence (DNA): TGTGCCAGCAGTTACCCTAGAGAGACCCAGTACTTC.

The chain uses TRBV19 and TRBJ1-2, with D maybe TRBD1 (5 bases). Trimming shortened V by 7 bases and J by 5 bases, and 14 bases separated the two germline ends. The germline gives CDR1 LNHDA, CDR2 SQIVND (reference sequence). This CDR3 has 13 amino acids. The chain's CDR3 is CASNRDGLYGYTF. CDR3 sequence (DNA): TGTGCCAGTAACCGGGACGGCCTTTATGGCTACACCTTC.

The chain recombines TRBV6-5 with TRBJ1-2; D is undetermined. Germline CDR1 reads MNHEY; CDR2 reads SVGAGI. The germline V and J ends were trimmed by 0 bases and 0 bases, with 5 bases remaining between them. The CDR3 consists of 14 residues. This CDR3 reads CASSYSTPNYGYTF. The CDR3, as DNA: TGTGCCAGCAGTTACTCGACCCCTAACTATGGCTACACCTTC.